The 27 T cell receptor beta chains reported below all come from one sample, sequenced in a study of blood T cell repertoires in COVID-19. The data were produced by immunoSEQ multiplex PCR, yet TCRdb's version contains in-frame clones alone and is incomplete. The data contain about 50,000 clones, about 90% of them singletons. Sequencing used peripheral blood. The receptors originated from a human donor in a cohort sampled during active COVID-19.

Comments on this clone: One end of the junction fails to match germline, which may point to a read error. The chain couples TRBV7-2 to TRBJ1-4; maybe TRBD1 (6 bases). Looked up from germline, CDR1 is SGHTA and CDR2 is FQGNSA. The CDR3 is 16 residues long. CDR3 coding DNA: TGTGCCAGCACCTTAAGGGGGGGGGCGCATAGTGAAAAACTGTTTTTT. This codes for CASTLRGGAHSEKLFF. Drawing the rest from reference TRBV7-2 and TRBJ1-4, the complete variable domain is GAGVSQSPSNKVTEKGKDVELRCDPISGHTALYWYRQSLGQGLEFLIYFQGNSAPDKSGLPSDRFSAERTGGSVSTLTIQRTQQEDSAVYLCASTLRGGAHSEKLFFGSGTQLSVL.

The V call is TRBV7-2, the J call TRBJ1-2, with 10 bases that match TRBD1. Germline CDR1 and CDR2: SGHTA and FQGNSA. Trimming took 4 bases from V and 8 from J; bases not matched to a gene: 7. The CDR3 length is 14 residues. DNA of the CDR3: TGTGCCAGCAGCTCCTTGGGACAGGGGAGCGGCTACACCTTC. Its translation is CASSSLGQGSGYTF. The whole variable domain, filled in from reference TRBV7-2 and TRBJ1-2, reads GAGVSQSPSNKVTEKGKDVELRCDPISGHTALYWYRQSLGQGLEFLIYFQGNSAPDKSGLPSDRFSAERTGGSVSTLTIQRTQQEDSAVYLCASSSLGQGSGYTFGSGTRLTVV.

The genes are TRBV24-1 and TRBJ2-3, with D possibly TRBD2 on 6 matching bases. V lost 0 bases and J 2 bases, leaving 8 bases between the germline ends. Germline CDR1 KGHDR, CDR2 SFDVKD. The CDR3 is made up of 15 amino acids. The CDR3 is CATSDLGGDTDTQYF. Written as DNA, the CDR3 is TGTGCCACCAGTGATTTGGGAGGGGACACAGATACGCAGTATTTT.

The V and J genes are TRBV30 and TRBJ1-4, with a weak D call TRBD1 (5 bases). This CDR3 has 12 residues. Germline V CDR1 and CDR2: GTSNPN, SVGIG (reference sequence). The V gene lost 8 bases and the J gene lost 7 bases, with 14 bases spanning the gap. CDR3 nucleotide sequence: TGTGCCGGAAGACAGACAGTTGAAAAACTGTTTTTT. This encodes CAGRQTVEKLFF. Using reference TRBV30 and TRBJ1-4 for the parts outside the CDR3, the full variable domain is SQTIHQWPATLVQPVGSPLSLECTVEGTSNPNLYWYRQAAGRGLQLLFYSVGIGQISSEVPQNLSASRPQDRQFILSSKKLLLSDSGFYLCAGRQTVEKLFFGSGTQLSVL.

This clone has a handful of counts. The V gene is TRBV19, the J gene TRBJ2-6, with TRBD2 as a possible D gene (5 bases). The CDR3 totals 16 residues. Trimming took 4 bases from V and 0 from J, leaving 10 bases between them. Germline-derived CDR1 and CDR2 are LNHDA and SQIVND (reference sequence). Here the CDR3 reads CASSNRGVSGANVLTF. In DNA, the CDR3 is TGTGCCAGTAGTAACCGGGGTGTCTCTGGGGCCAACGTCCTGACTTTC.

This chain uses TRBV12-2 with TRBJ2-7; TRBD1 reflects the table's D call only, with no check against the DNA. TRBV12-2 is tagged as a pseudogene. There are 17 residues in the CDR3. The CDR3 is CASRPPLQGNNDYEQYF. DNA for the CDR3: TGTGCAAGTCGCCCCCCCCTACAGGGTAACAATGACTACGAGCAGTACTTC.

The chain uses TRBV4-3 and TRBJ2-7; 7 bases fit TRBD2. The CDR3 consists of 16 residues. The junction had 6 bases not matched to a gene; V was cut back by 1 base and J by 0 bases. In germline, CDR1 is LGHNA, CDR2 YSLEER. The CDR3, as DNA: TGCGCCAGCAGCCAAGGTCAAGCGGGGAGCTCCTACGAGCAGTACTTC. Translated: CASSQGQAGSSYEQYF.

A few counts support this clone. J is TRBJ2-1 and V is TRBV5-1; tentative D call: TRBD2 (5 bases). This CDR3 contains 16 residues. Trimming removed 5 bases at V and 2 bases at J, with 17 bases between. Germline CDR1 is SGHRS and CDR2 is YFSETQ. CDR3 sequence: CASRSHEGVPYNEQFF. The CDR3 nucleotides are TGCGCCAGCAGGTCTCATGAGGGAGTTCCCTACAATGAGCAGTTCTTC.

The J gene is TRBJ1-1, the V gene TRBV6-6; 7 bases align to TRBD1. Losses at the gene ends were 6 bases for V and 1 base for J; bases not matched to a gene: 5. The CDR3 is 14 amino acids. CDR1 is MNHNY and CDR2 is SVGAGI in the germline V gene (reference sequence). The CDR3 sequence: CASRGGTANTEAFF. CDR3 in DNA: TGTGCCAGCAGGGGTGGGACAGCGAACACTGAAGCTTTCTTT.

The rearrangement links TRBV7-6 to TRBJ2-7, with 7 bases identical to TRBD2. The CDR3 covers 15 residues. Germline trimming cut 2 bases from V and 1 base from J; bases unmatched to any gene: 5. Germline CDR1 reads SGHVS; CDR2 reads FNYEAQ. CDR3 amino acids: CASSLSGDPSYEQYF. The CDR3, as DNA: TGTGCCAGCAGCTTAAGCGGGGACCCTTCCTACGAGCAGTACTTC.

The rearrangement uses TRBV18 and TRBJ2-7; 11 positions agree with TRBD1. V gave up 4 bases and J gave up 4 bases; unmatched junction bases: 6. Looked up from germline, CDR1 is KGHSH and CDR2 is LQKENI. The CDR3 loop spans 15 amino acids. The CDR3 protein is CASSQLGTGGYEQYF. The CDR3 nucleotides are TGTGCCAGCTCACAACTCGGGACAGGGGGGTACGAGCAGTACTTC.

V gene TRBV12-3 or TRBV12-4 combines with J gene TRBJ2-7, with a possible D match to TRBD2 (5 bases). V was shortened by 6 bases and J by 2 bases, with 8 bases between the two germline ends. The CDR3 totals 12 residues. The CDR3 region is CASSPGTYEQYF. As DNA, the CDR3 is TGTGCCAGCAGCCCCGGGACCTACGAGCAGTACTTC.

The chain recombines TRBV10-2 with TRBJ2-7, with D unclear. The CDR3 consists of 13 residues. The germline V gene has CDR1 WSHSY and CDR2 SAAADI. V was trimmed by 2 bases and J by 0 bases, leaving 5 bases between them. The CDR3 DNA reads TGCGCCAGCAGTGAGGACACCTCCTACGAGCAGTACTTC. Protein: CASSEDTSYEQYF.

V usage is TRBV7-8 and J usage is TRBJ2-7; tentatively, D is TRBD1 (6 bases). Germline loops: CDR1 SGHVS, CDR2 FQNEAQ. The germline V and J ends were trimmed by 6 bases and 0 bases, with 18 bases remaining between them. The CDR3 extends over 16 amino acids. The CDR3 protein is CASRPTPTDSSYEQYF. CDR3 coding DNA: TGTGCCAGCAGACCCACACCTACGGACAGCTCCTACGAGCAGTACTTC.

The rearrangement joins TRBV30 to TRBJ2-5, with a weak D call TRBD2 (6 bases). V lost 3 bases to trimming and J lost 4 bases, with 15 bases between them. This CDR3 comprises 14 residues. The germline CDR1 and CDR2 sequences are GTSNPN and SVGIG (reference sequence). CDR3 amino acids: CAWRGGSIGETQYF. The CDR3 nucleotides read TGTGCCTGGAGGGGGGGATCGATTGGAGAGACCCAGTACTTC.

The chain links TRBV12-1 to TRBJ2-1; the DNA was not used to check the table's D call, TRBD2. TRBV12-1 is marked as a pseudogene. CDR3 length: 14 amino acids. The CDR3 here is CASPLRGGSNEQFF. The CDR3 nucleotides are TGTGCCAGCCCCCTGCGGGGGGGCAGTAATGAGCAGTTCTTC.

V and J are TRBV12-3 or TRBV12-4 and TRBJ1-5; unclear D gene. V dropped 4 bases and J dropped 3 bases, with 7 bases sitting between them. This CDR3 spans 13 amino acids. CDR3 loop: CASSWQANQPQHF. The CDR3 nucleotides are TGTGCCAGCAGTTGGCAGGCCAATCAGCCCCAGCATTTT.

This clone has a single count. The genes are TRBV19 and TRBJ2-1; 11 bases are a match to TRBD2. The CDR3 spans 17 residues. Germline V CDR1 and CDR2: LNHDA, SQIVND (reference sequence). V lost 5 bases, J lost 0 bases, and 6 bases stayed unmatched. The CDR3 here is CASSRLAGGSSYNEQFF. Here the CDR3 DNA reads TGTGCCAGTAGTCGGCTAGCGGGGGGAAGCTCCTACAATGAGCAGTTCTTC.

For the CDR3, the DNA is TGTGCCAGCAGAGGACAGCGAGGCTCACCCCTCCACTTT. Protein sequence: CASRGQRGSPLHF. The chain links TRBV6-5 to TRBJ1-6, with D maybe TRBD1 (6 bases). CDR3 length equals 13 residues. V lost 6 bases to trimming and J lost 10 bases, with 13 bases between them. Per germline, CDR1 MNHEY and CDR2 SVGAGI.

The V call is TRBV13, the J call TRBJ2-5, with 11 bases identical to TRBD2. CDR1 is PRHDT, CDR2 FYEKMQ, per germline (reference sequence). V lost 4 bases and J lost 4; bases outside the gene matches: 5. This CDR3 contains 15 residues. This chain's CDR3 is CASSSVAGGAETQYF. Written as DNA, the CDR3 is TGTGCCAGCAGCTCTGTAGCGGGGGGGGCAGAGACCCAGTACTTC.

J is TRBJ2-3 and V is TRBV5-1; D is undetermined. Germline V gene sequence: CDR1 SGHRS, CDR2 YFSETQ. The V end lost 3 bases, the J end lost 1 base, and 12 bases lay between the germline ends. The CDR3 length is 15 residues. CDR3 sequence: CASSWSSSGTDTQYF. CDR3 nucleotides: TGCGCCAGCAGCTGGAGTAGCAGCGGCACAGATACGCAGTATTTT.

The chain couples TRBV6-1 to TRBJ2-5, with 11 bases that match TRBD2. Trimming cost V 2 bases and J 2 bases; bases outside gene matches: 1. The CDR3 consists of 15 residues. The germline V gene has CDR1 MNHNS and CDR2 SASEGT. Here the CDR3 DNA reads TGTGCCAGCAGTGAACGGACTAGCGGGCAAGAGACCCAGTACTTC. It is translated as CASSERTSGQETQYF.

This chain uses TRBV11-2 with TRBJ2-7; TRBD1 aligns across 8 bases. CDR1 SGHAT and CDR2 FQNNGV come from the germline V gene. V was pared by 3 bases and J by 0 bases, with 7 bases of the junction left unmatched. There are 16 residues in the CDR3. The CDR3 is CASSLVQGVSSYEQYF. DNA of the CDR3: TGTGCCAGCAGCTTGGTACAGGGGGTAAGCTCCTACGAGCAGTACTTC.

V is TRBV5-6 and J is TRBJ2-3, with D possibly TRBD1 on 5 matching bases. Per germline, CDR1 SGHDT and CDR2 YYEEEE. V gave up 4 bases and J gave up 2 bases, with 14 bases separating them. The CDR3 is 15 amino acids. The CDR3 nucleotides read TGTGCCAGCAGCCGCCAGGGATCATACACAGATACGCAGTATTTT. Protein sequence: CASSRQGSYTDTQYF.

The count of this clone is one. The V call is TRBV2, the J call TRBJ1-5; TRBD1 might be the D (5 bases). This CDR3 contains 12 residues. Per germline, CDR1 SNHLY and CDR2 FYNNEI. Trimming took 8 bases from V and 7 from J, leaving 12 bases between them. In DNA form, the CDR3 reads TGTGCCAGCGGGGCGGGGGAACAGCCCCAGCATTTT. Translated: CASGAGEQPQHF.

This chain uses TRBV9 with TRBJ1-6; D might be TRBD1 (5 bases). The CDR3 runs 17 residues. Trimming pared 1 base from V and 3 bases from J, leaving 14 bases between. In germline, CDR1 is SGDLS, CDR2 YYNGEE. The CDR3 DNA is TGTGCCAGCAGCGTAACGGCTGCCGGGGGCTATAATTCACCCCTCCACTTT. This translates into CASSVTAAGGYNSPLHF.

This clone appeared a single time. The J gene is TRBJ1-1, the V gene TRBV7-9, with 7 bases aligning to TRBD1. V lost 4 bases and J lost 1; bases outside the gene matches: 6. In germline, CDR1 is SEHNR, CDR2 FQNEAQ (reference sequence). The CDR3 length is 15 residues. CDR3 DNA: TGTGCCAGCAGCTCCCGAGAGGGGGCGAACACTGAAGCTTTCTTT. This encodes CASSSREGANTEAFF.